This entry lists 14 T cell receptor beta chains sequenced from one sample in a study of regulatory T cells in long-lasting Graves disease. Sequencing libraries for TCR beta were prepared with iRepertoire HTBI primers and Arm-PCR of CDR3 regions. MiXCR, applied by TCRdb to the multiplex PCR reads, yields one record per CDR3 protein. The data hold fewer than 550,000 distinct CDR3 sequences, with around 16% observed a single time. Time point noted: newly diagnosed GD, antithyroid drugs for less than 3 months. PBMCs were the source of the RNA used for TCR sequencing. A further study also used this sample, focusing on T cells in Graves' hyperthyroidism and ophthalmopathy.

Sequences were derived from peripheral blood mononuclear cells (PBMCs), sampled at new diagnosis, from a patient treated with antithyroid drugs. The receptors derive from a woman aged 35-65 years with Graves disease.

This clonotype was counted many times. Here the CDR3 reads CSAWVGAGNGYTF. CDR3 nucleotide sequence: TGCAGTGCTTGGGTGGGGGCAGGAAATGGCTACACCTTC. The chain joins TRBV20-1 to TRBJ1-2, with D possibly matching TRBD1 (6 bases). V lost 5 bases and J lost 6, with 16 bases in between. Per germline, CDR1 DFQATT and CDR2 SNEGSKA (reference sequence). This CDR3 is built from 13 residues.

This clonotype appeared many times. The V gene is TRBV12-3 or TRBV12-4, the J gene TRBJ1-2; 8 bases are shared with TRBD1. This CDR3 is 15 amino acids long. V gave up 2 bases and J gave up 3 bases; unmatched junction bases: 5. The CDR3 sequence: CASSLSAGGYYGYTF. The CDR3 bases are TGTGCCAGCAGTTTATCGGCAGGGGGCTACTATGGCTACACCTTC.

This clonotype has only a few counts. The chain recombines TRBV6-1 with TRBJ1-6, with D possibly TRBD1 on 5 matching bases. Deletions cut 9 bases from V and 5 bases from J, with 14 bases between. Germline V CDR1 and CDR2: MNHNS, SASEGT. There are 14 residues in the CDR3. CDR3 nucleotide sequence: TGTGCCAGTAGCGGCGGGGGGAATAATTCACCCCTCCACTTT. It codes for CASSGGGNNSPLHF.

This clonotype has just a few counts. This rearrangement joins TRBV5-1 to TRBJ1-1, with a possible D match to TRBD1 (5 bases). This CDR3 is 16 amino acids long. Trimming stripped 1 base from V and 4 bases from J, with 17 bases between. Germline V CDR1 and CDR2: SGHRS, YFSETQ. CDR3 nucleotides: TGCGCCAGCAGCTTGAGCGGGGCGAGAATAGGCACTGAAGCTTTCTTT. It yields the protein CASSLSGARIGTEAFF.

This chain uses TRBV5-1 with TRBJ2-1; TRBD2 is a possible D gene (6 bases). Trimming pared 0 bases from V and 15 bases from J, leaving 10 bases between. Germline values: CDR1 SGHRS, CDR2 YFSETQ. CDR3 length equals 11 residues. CDR3 sequence (DNA): TGCGCCAGCAGCTTGGACGGGAGTATGTTCTTC. Translation: CASSLDGSMFF.

This clonotype has a handful of counts. This chain links TRBV6-2 or TRBV6-3 with TRBJ2-1; D is unclear. The ends were cut back, 6 bases at V and 3 bases at J, with 9 bases in the middle. The germline CDR1 and CDR2 sequences are MNHEY and SVGEGT. This CDR3 has 13 residues. The CDR3 bases are TGTGCCAGCAGGGACCCCTACTACAATGAGCAGTTCTTC. Amino acids: CASRDPYYNEQFF.

This clonotype came up many times. The V and J genes are TRBV20-1 and TRBJ2-7, with D perhaps matching TRBD2 (6 bases). CDR1 and CDR2 (germline): DFQATT, SNEGSKA (reference sequence). Trimming removed 0 bases from V and 9 bases from J, with 15 bases in between. There are 13 residues in the CDR3. The CDR3: CSARDGGVERQYF. The CDR3 DNA reads as TGCAGTGCTAGAGATGGAGGGGTTGAAAGGCAGTACTTC.

V is TRBV7-2 and J is TRBJ2-2; TRBD2 is a possible D gene (6 bases). The CDR3 contains 17 residues. The ends were cut back, 1 base at V and 6 bases at J, with 18 bases in the middle. Germline V CDR1 and CDR2: SGHTA, FQGNSA. CDR3 nucleotide sequence: TGTGCCAGCAGCTTAGGTGATGGTCTAGCGAAAGCCGGGGAGCTGTTTTTT. Its translation is CASSLGDGLAKAGELFF. The whole variable domain, filled in from reference TRBV7-2 and TRBJ2-2, reads GAGVSQSPSNKVTEKGKDVELRCDPISGHTALYWYRQSLGQGLEFLIYFQGNSAPDKSGLPSDRFSAERTGGSVSTLTIQRTQQEDSAVYLCASSLGDGLAKAGELFFGEGSRLTVL.

This clonotype occurred many times. The V and J genes are TRBV2 and TRBJ2-7; the match to TRBD1 covers 7 bases. Germline CDR1 reads SNHLY; CDR2 reads FYNNEI. The CDR3 has 14 amino acids. V dropped 8 bases and J dropped 1; count of bases not matched to a gene: 8. The DNA for the CDR3 is TGTGCCAGCGGGGGACAGAGTCAATCCTACGAGCAGTACTTC. Translation: CASGGQSQSYEQYF.

This clonotype was counted at least ten times. V gene TRBV6-9 combines with J gene TRBJ1-6, with a weak D call TRBD1 (5 bases). V gave up 1 base and J gave up 6 bases, with 16 bases separating them. This CDR3 has 17 amino acids. Germline V gives CDR1 MNHGY, CDR2 SVAAGI. Here the CDR3 DNA reads TGTGCCAGCAGTTATTTCGGGACTTCCCAGGGTAATTCACCCCTCCACTTT. This sequence encodes CASSYFGTSQGNSPLHF.

This clonotype came up a few times. This rearrangement joins TRBV6-2 or TRBV6-3 to TRBJ2-1; D possibly corresponds to TRBD2 (6 bases). V lost 9 bases, J lost 2 bases, and 20 bases lay in between. The germline V gene encodes CDR1 MNHEY and CDR2 SVGEGT. This CDR3 spans 16 amino acids. The CDR3 is CARTWVGDFTYNEQFF. The CDR3 region has the DNA TGTGCCAGGACGTGGGTGGGGGACTTCACCTACAATGAGCAGTTCTTC.

This clonotype was observed many times. The J gene is TRBJ1-4, the V gene TRBV12-3 or TRBV12-4, with 9 bases aligning to TRBD1. The CDR3 runs 17 residues. V was pared by 1 base and J by 2 bases, with 5 bases of the junction left unmatched. CDR3 nucleotides: TGTGCCAGCAGTTTAGGACAGGGGGATCTCACTAATGAAAAACTGTTTTTT. Protein sequence: CASSLGQGDLTNEKLFF.

The chain couples TRBV5-1 to TRBJ1-1; D may be TRBD1 (5 bases). The CDR3 runs 15 residues. The germline gives CDR1 SGHRS, CDR2 YFSETQ. V lost 0 bases and J 10 bases, leaving 19 bases between the germline ends. CDR3 sequence: CASSLVSGDPGIAFF. In DNA, the CDR3 is TGCGCCAGCAGCTTGGTATCTGGGGACCCTGGAATAGCTTTCTTT.

This clonotype was recorded at least ten times. V is TRBV20-1 and J is TRBJ2-2, with D hard to call. The V gene lost 3 bases and the J gene lost 10 bases, with 12 bases spanning the gap. The germline CDR1 and CDR2 sequences are DFQATT and SNEGSKA (reference sequence). The CDR3 length is 12 residues. The CDR3 region is CSARGIGQELFF. The CDR3 bases are TGCAGTGCTAGGGGGATAGGGCAGGAGCTGTTTTTT.